Given below is one T cell receptor (beta chain) in context. What it recognizes is unknown. The sample originates from a study of T cell responses to AZD1222 COVID-19 vaccine. Germline CDR1 SEHNR, CDR2 FQNEAQ (reference sequence). The V end lost 3 bases, the J end lost 0 bases, and 12 bases lay between the germline ends. The CDR3 length is 16 residues. The method was immunoSEQ multiplex PCR; TCRdb's version includes in-frame clones alone and lacks a portion of them. The sample carries approximately 120,000 clones, approximately 94% recorded once. Study-wide findings and caveats: Once two AZD1222 doses were given, Spike-specific TCR breadth and depth went up. Females made up more of the donors, who were largely white British, and clonal diversity may have come out too low.

This TCR was recovered from an adult in good health. V and J are TRBV7-9 and TRBJ1-5; no clear D. Sequenced here: peripheral blood, sampled on day 0 of AZD1222 vaccination. The CDR3, as DNA: TGTGCCAGCAGCTTGTGGACCGGATATAGCAATCAGCCCCAGCATTTT. This codes for CASSLWTGYSNQPQHF. The full variable domain, its missing parts supplied by reference TRBV7-9 and TRBJ1-5, is DTGVSQNPRHKITKRGQNVTFRCDPISEHNRLYWYRQTLGQGPEFLTYFQNEAQLEKSRLLSDRFSAERPKGSFSTLEIQRTEQGDSAMYLCASSLWTGYSNQPQHFGDGTRLSIL.